This TCR beta chain was sequenced in a study of CD8+ T cells in alopecia areata. The wider study: It was oral tofacitinib, at 5 to 10 mg twice daily, that treated patients received.

V was pared by 5 bases and J by 5 bases, with 18 bases between. Germline CDR1 reads SGDLS; CDR2 reads YYNGEE. The CDR3 has 15 amino acids. Findings and limits, study-wide: Against the mouse data, patients shared TCRs less clearly, possibly for HLA reasons. Many expanded lesional clones persisted in scalp and blood during tofacitinib treatment. It was lesional scalp, especially alopecia totalis/universalis, that showed higher clonality than normal scalp.

Treatment of the sample: oral pan-JAK inhibitor, 5-10 mg twice daily. A word on this clone: Its antigen remains unknown.

In each case, RNA was isolated and then reverse transcribed into cDNA as the sequencing template. TCRdb's table, derived via immunoSEQ multiplex PCR, lists solely in-frame clones and lacks some. The sample contains 65,000 to 75,000 clones, roughly 28% of which appear only once. This sequence originates from a human donor with alopecia areata. The sequencing here drew on CD8+ T cells sorted from blood, taken at week 4, from a patient treated with tofacitinib. The chain uses TRBV9 and TRBJ2-3; possibly TRBD1 for D (6 bases). The CDR3 reads CASRETGSTRDTQYF. CDR3 DNA: TGTGCCAGCAGGGAAACAGGGAGTACGCGAGATACGCAGTATTTT. Filled out from reference TRBV9 and TRBJ2-3, the complete variable domain reads DSGVTQTPKHLITATGQRVTLRCSPRSGDLSVYWYQQSLDQGLQFLIQYYNGEERAKGNILERFSAQQFPDLHSELNLSSLELGDSALYFCASRETGSTRDTQYFGPGTRLTVL.